This T cell receptor beta chain originates from a study of Ad26.COV2.S vaccination and SARS-CoV-2 variants. Method: immunoSEQ multiplex PCR; TCRdb's copy keeps in-frame clones and lacks some. The table lists roughly 380,000 clones, around 92% of them singletons. This CDR3 spans 12 amino acids. J gave up 5 bases and V 7 bases, and 4 bases lay outside the gene matches. The chain is built from TRBV12-3 or TRBV12-4 and TRBJ2-7; 8 bases agree with TRBD2. This specimen consisted of peripheral blood, obtained after recovery from COVID-19. This receptor was taken from a human donor who had recovered from COVID-19. The CDR3 DNA sequence: TGTGCCAGCATGCGGGAGGCCCACGAGCAGTACTTC. This sequence encodes CASMREAHEQYF.